This TCR beta chain stems from a study of CD8 T cells in ankylosing spondylitis (dated by TCRdb to about 2017). In the study overall: T cell receptor beta repertoires were profiled in healthy donors and ankylosing spondylitis patients so that disease-linked TCR variants could be found. The full study cohort comprised about 24 ankylosing spondylitis patients and approximately 100 healthy donors. Peripheral blood was sampled, and synovial fluid was also collected from ankylosing spondylitis patients. Overall study outcomes, separate from this receptor: According to the report, matched synovial fluid samples from ankylosing spondylitis patients were significantly enriched for the disease-linked clones. Some TCR beta motif variants had previously been reported in synovial fluid and blood of reactive arthritis patients, which suggested common disease-initiation mechanisms. Blood from ankylosing spondylitis patients appeared to be characterized by a TCR beta motif composed of about eight highly homologous amino acid variants. In peripheral blood, the disease-linked clones were found at relatively low frequencies and had a CD8+ phenotype.

As concerns this clonotype: Its target antigen remains unknown. A read error may produce the germline difference seen at one junction end.

Data came from an Illumina HiSeq 2500. Quantitative 5'-RACE with molecular barcodes was the method used to prepare the TCR beta libraries. Per the original workflow: A new computational method based on a probabilistic model of VDJ rearrangement was used to identify disease-linked TCR variants. Using fastp trimming at Q25 and MiXCR clonotype assembly, TCRdb reanalyzed the public sequencing data and kept in-frame beta chains. For every CDR3 protein sequence, its rows merge into one entry that carries the most common genes and DNA. TCRdb's processing, not the authors' own work, is the source of the V and J calls. In this sample the table shows about 160,000 distinct CDR3 sequences, 8.5% to 10% of which occur a single time. The top ten clones comprise about 14% of the sample. CDR3 length: 16 amino acids, cysteine to phenylalanine. The sequence is cut down to CDR3 DNA, 48 bases in frame from base 1. Taken from the germline V gene, the CDR1 and CDR2 loops are MNHNS and SASEGT.

The TCR originated in a female donor with ankylosing spondylitis or in good health (not recorded which). Here the chain combines TRBV6-1 and TRBJ2-1; the central 10 bases match TRBD2. Sequenced sample: blood, either unsorted or a sorted T cell fraction (not recorded which). The nucleotide sequence reads TGTGCCAGCAGTCAAGCGGGAGGGCTCTCCTACAATGAGCAGTTCTTC. It specifies CASSQAGGLSYNEQFF.